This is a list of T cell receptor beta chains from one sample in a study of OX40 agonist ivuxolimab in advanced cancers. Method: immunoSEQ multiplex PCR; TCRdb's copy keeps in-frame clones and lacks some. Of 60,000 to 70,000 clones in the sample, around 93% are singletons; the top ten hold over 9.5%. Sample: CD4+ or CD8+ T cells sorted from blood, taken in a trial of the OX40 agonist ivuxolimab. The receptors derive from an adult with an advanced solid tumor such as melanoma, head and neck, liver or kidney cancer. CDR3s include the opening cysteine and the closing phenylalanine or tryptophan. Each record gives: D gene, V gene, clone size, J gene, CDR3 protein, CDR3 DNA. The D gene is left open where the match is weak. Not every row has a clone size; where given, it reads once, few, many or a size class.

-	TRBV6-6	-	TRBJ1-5	CASSYVAGNNQPQHF	TGTGCCAGCAGTTACGTGGCAGGGAACAATCAGCCCCAGCATTTT
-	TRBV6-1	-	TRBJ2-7	CASSPLVQGGEQYF	TGTGCCAGCAGTCCCCTCGTACAGGGCGGGGAGCAGTACTTC
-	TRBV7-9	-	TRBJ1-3	CASSLATISSSGNTIYF	TGTGCCAGCAGCTTAGCGACTATAAGTAGCTCTGGAAACACCATATATTTT
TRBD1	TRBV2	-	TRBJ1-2	CASSPRPGQGFLCGYTF	TGTGCCAGCAGCCCCAGACCGGGACAGGGGTTTTTGTGTGGCTACACCTTC
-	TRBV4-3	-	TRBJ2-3	CASSPTTISTDTQYF	TGCGCCAGCAGCCCAACGACTATTAGCACAGATACGCAGTATTTT
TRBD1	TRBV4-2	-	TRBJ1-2	CASSPRDRTTNYGYTF	TGTGCCAGCAGCCCCCGGGACAGAACAACTAACTATGGCTACACCTTC
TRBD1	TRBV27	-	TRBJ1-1	CASGWTGTNTEAFF	TGTGCCAGCGGGTGGACAGGGACCAACACTGAAGCTTTCTTT
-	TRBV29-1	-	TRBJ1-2	CSGNDRESGGYTF	TGCAGCGGTAACGACCGAGAGTCTGGTGGCTACACCTTC
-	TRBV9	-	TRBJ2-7	CASSVGTAGEQYF	TGTGCCAGCAGCGTAGGGACGGCGGGGGAGCAGTACTTC
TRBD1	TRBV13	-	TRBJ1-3	CASSLEGTDSGNTIYF	TGTGCCAGCAGCTTAGAGGGGACAGACTCTGGAAACACCATATATTTT
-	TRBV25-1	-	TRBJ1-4	CATTHWLHATNEKLFF	TGTGCCACCACGCACTGGCTACATGCAACTAATGAAAAACTGTTTTTT
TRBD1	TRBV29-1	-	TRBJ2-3	CSGDRGIDTQYF	TGCAGCGGGGACAGGGGCATAGATACGCAGTATTTT
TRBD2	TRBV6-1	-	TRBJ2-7	CASSASGIYEQYF	TGTGCCAGCTCGGCTAGCGGTATCTACGAGCAGTACTTC
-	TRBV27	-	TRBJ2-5	CASSFRRDDFQETQYF	TGTGCCAGCAGTTTTAGGCGGGACGATTTCCAAGAGACCCAGTACTTC
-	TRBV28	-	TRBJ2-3	CASSQDRPSTDTQYF	TGTGCCAGCAGTCAAGACCGACCTAGCACAGATACGCAGTATTTT
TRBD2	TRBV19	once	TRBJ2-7	CASSSSREVGEQYF	TGTGCCAGTAGTTCGTCGCGGGAGGTCGGGGAGCAGTACTTC
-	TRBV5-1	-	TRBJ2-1	CASSPGDSRLDNEQFF	TGCGCCAGCAGCCCAGGGGACTCCCGTCTCGACAATGAGCAGTTCTTC
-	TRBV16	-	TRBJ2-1	CASSQSRQNYNEQFF	TGTGCCAGCAGCCAATCGAGGCAGAATTACAATGAGCAGTTCTTC
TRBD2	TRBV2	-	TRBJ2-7	CASEVAGGGEAYEQYF	TGTGCCAGCGAAGTAGCGGGAGGGGGCGAAGCCTACGAGCAGTACTTC
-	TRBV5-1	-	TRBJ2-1	CASSLSGSYNEQFF	TGCGCCAGCAGCTTGTCTGGCTCCTACAATGAGCAGTTCTTC
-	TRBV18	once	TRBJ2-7	CASSSPDSPYEQYF	TGTGCCAGCTCATCCCCAGACAGTCCCTACGAGCAGTACTTC
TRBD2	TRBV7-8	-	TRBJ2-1	CASSPGLPYNEQFF	TGTGCCAGCAGCCCGGGACTACCGTACAATGAGCAGTTCTTC
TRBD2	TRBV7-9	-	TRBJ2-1	CASSASGRGYNEQFF	TGTGCCAGCAGCGCTAGCGGGAGGGGGTACAATGAGCAGTTCTTC
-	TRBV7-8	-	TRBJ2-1	CASSVTPSGLENEQFF	TGTGCCAGCAGCGTGACCCCGTCGGGGCTGGAAAATGAGCAGTTCTTC
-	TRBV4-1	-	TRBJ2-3	CASSQDRLGLGSDTQYF	TGCGCCAGCAGCCAAGATAGGTTAGGGCTGGGATCAGATACGCAGTATTTT
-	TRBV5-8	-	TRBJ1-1	CASSLVGWGADTEAFF	TGTGCCAGCAGCTTGGTGGGGTGGGGCGCGGACACTGAAGCTTTCTTT
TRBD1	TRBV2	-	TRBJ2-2	CASSEGQGIDTGELFF	TGTGCCAGCAGTGAAGGACAGGGGATCGACACCGGGGAGCTGTTTTTT
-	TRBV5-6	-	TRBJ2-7	CASSFSFGGYEQYF	TGTGCCAGCAGCTTCTCCTTCGGAGGCTACGAGCAGTACTTC
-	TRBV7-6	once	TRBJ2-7	CASSLKGAGREDRGEQYF	TGTGCCAGCAGCTTAAAAGGGGCAGGAAGGGAAGACCGGGGCGAGCAGTACTTC
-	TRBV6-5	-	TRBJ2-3	CASRHGGVADTQYF	TGTGCCAGCAGACACGGAGGGGTGGCAGATACGCAGTATTTT
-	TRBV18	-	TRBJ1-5	CASSPGGGVQPQHF	TGTGCCAGCTCACCAGGGGGAGGGGTCCAGCCCCAGCATTTT
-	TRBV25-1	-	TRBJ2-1	CASSEYAGEQFF	TGTGCCAGCAGTGAATATGCGGGGGAGCAGTTCTTC
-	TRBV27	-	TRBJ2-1	CASSPPDRRAYNEQFF	TGTGCCAGCAGTCCTCCAGACAGGAGAGCCTACAATGAGCAGTTCTTC
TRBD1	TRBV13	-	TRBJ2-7	CASSLPGQGYEQYF	TGTGCCAGCAGCTTACCGGGACAGGGTTACGAGCAGTACTTC
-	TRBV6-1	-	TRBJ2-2	CASIDTRNTGELFF	TGTGCCAGCATTGACACTCGAAACACCGGGGAGCTGTTTTTT
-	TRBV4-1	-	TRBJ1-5	CASSQEVGQLNQPQHF	TGCGCCAGCAGCCAAGAGGTTGGGCAGCTGAATCAGCCCCAGCATTTT
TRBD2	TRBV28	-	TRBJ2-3	CASSLRGTSSYMGADTQYF	TGTGCCAGCAGTTTAAGAGGGACTAGCAGCTATATGGGGGCAGATACGCAGTATTTT
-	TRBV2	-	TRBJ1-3	CASSEEGIVLGNTIYF	TGTGCCAGCAGTGAAGAAGGCATAGTGCTCGGAAACACCATATATTTT
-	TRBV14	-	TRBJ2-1	CAPNMGLEGSSSYNEQFF	TGTGCCCCCAACATGGGGCTAGAGGGTAGTAGCTCCTACAATGAGCAGTTCTTC
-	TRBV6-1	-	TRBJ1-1	CASGTVWDTEAFF	TGTGCCAGCGGGACTGTGTGGGACACTGAAGCTTTCTTT
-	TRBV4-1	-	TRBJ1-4	CASSQDHEKLFF	TGCGCCAGCAGCCAAGATCATGAAAAACTGTTTTTT
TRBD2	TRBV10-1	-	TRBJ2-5	CASSASGQETQYF	TGCGCCAGCAGTGCTAGCGGCCAAGAGACCCAGTACTTC
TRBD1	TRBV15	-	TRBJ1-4	CATSEAFTGGAGEKLFF	TGTGCCACCAGCGAAGCTTTCACAGGGGGCGCCGGTGAAAAACTGTTTTTT
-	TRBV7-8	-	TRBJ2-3	CASSLDGTYLPSDTQYF	TGTGCCAGCAGCTTAGACGGGACATATCTTCCCTCGGATACGCAGTATTTT
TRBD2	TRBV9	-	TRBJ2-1	CASTRGLADNEQFF	TGTGCCAGCACGAGAGGACTAGCCGACAATGAGCAGTTCTTC
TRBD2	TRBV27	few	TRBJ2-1	CASSISGSPYNEQFF	TGTGCCAGCAGTATTAGCGGGAGCCCCTACAATGAGCAGTTCTTC
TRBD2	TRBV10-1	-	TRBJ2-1	CASSGRGDEQFF	TGCGCTAGTAGCGGGAGAGGGGATGAGCAGTTCTTC
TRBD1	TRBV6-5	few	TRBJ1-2	CASSYAGQGYGYTF	TGTGCCAGCAGTTACGCGGGACAGGGCTATGGCTACACCTTC